Shown below are 18 T cell receptor beta chains from a single sample sequenced in a study of beta chain features in type 1 diabetes. Sequencing targeted expressed TCRB transcripts, as all isolated RNA had been reverse transcribed. The method was immunoSEQ multiplex PCR; TCRdb's version includes in-frame clones alone and lacks a portion of them. The data contain about 260,000 clones, roughly 70% of them singletons. Sample: naive CD4+ T cells from blood. The receptor set was obtained from a man aged 25 to 40 in good health.

This chain uses TRBV30 with TRBJ1-1; D is perhaps TRBD1 (6 bases). This CDR3 has 14 residues. Trimming shortened V by 3 bases and J by 0 bases, and 11 bases separated the two germline ends. Germline CDR1 and CDR2: GTSNPN and SVGIG (reference sequence). The CDR3 coding sequence is TGTGCCTGGAGCGTGGGACATCTGAACACTGAAGCTTTCTTT. Encoded protein: CAWSVGHLNTEAFF.

The chain links TRBV4-2 to TRBJ1-1; D not resolved. Germline V gene lookup returns CDR1 LGHNA and CDR2 YNFKEQ. Trimming left V 0 bases short and J 7 bases short, with 9 bases between. The CDR3 has 13 residues. DNA of the CDR3: TGTGCCAGCAGCCAAGATAATGGCATTGAAGCTTTCTTT. Translation gives CASSQDNGIEAFF.

V gene TRBV2 combines with J gene TRBJ1-1; the D is unclear. The CDR3 extends over 9 amino acids. The germline gives CDR1 SNHLY, CDR2 FYNNEI. V lost 9 bases and J lost 6, with 5 bases in between. The CDR3 DNA follows: TGTGCCAGGGGCCCTGAAGCTTTCTTT. It encodes CARGPEAFF.

The count of this clone is one. The V call is TRBV5-1, the J call TRBJ2-5; no clear D gene. V was trimmed by 0 bases and J by 2 bases, leaving 8 bases between them. Germline V CDR1 and CDR2: SGHRS, YFSETQ. The CDR3 runs 14 residues. The CDR3 sequence: CASSLAGSQETQYF. Written as DNA, the CDR3 is TGCGCCAGCAGCTTGGCCGGAAGTCAAGAGACCCAGTACTTC.

The chain employs TRBV29-1 and TRBJ1-1; D remains ambiguous. The length of the CDR3 is 13 residues. Germline V CDR1 and CDR2: SQVTM, ANQGSEA. V lost 4 bases to trimming and J lost 1 base, with 10 bases between them. The CDR3 nucleotides are TGCAGCGTTGTAAAAAGCACGAACACTGAAGCTTTCTTT. Translating gives CSVVKSTNTEAFF.

The chain uses TRBV5-6 and TRBJ2-7; D gene unclear. CDR3 length equals 13 residues. The V end was cut by 1 base, the J end by 2 bases, with 7 bases between. Germline CDR1 and CDR2: SGHDT and YYEEEE. CDR3 loop: CASSLQRAYEQYF. The CDR3 coding sequence is TGTGCCAGCAGCTTGCAACGCGCCTACGAGCAGTACTTC.

The chain couples TRBV16 to TRBJ1-6; 9 nucleotides align to TRBD1. Germline V gene sequence: CDR1 KGHSY, CDR2 FQNENV. The J segment lost 10 bases and the V segment lost 3 bases, leaving 4 bases of the junction unmatched. The CDR3 is made up of 14 amino acids. The CDR3 here is CASSQTGGESPLHF. DNA for the CDR3: TGTGCCAGCAGCCAGACAGGGGGAGAGTCACCCCTCCACTTT.

The chain carries TRBV11-2 and TRBJ2-3; D possibly matches TRBD1 or TRBD2 (5 bases each). Trimming pared 1 base from V and 2 bases from J, leaving 10 bases between. This CDR3 has 15 residues. Germline loops: CDR1 SGHAT, CDR2 FQNNGV. The CDR3 spells CASSLGFGATDTQYF. The DNA for the CDR3 is TGTGCCAGCAGCTTAGGGTTCGGGGCCACAGATACGCAGTATTTT.

This clone came up a few times. The gene calls are TRBV25-1 and TRBJ2-1; TRBD2 aligns across 12 bases. Looked up from germline, CDR1 is MGHDK and CDR2 is SYGVNS. V shed 8 bases, J shed 6 bases, and the junction held 2 bases outside the gene matches. CDR3 length equals 13 residues. The CDR3 DNA follows: TGTGCCAGCGGACTAGCGGGGAGCAATGAGCAGTTCTTC. Its translation: CASGLAGSNEQFF. The entire variable domain, with the rest obtained from reference TRBV25-1 and TRBJ2-1, is as follows: EADIYQTPRYLVIGTGKKITLECSQTMGHDKMYWYQQDPGMELHLIHYSYGVNSTEKGDLSSESTVSRIRTEHFPLTLESARPSHTSQYLCASGLAGSNEQFFGPGTRLTVL.

This clone has a handful of counts. This rearrangement joins TRBV29-1 to TRBJ1-1; no clear D gene. This CDR3 has 13 residues. V lost 5 bases and J lost 0, with 10 bases in between. CDR1 and CDR2 from the germline V gene are SQVTM and ANQGSEA. CDR3 region: CSVFKHMNTEAFF. Here the CDR3 DNA reads TGCAGCGTTTTTAAGCACATGAACACTGAAGCTTTCTTT.

This chain links TRBV7-2 with TRBJ1-2; D unclear. The CDR3 consists of 16 residues. Trimming took 1 base from V and 0 from J, leaving 12 bases between them. The germline gives CDR1 SGHTA, CDR2 FQGNSA. The CDR3 DNA is TGTGCCAGCAGCTTAGGGAGTACAGCGTCTAACTATGGCTACACCTTC. This translates into CASSLGSTASNYGYTF.

This clone was counted between two and nine times. The CDR3 sequence: CSVEELRSVETQYF. The DNA of the CDR3 is TGCAGCGTTGAAGAGCTCAGATCCGTGGAGACCCAGTACTTC. The gene calls are TRBV29-1 and TRBJ2-5; D is ambiguous. V lost 0 bases and J lost 5, with 13 bases in between. CDR1 and CDR2 from the germline V gene are SQVTM and ANQGSEA. The CDR3 extends over 14 amino acids. Filled out from reference TRBV29-1 and TRBJ2-5, the complete variable domain reads SAVISQKPSRDICQRGTSLTIQCQVDSQVTMMFWYRQQPGQSLTLIATANQGSEATYESGFVIDKFPISRPNLTFSTLTVSNMSPEDSSIYLCSVEELRSVETQYFGPGTRLLVL.

The chain couples TRBV15 to TRBJ2-1, with a possible D match to TRBD1 (5 bases). V was pared by 5 bases and J by 12 bases, with 17 bases between. The CDR3 consists of 13 residues. Germline V lookup: CDR1 LNHNV, CDR2 YYDKDF (reference sequence). CDR3 sequence (DNA): TGTGCCACCAGCGGATACCAGGGTTTCGGGCAGTTCTTC. Its protein is CATSGYQGFGQFF. The full variable domain, completed using reference TRBV15 and TRBJ2-1, is DAMVIQNPRYQVTQFGKPVTLSCSQTLNHNVMYWYQQKSSQAPKLLFHYYDKDFNNEADTPDNFQSRRPNTSFCFLDIRSPGLGDTAMYLCATSGYQGFGQFFGPGTRLTVL.

This chain uses TRBV7-6 with TRBJ2-3; 12 bases align to TRBD2. The CDR3 is 16 residues long. V lost 4 bases, J lost 4 bases, and 6 bases stayed unmatched. Per germline, CDR1 SGHVS and CDR2 FNYEAQ. The CDR3 DNA is TGTGCCAGCAGCTCTCGACTAGCGGGAGACCCAGATACGCAGTATTTT. It translates to CASSSRLAGDPDTQYF.

The gene calls are TRBV6-6 and TRBJ2-7, with TRBD1 matching 8 bases. The CDR3 totals 14 residues. CDR1 is MNHNY, CDR2 SVGAGI, per germline (reference sequence). The trim removed 2 bases at V and 5 bases at J, leaving 5 bases unmatched. This CDR3 reads CASSYKTGAHEQYF. In DNA, the CDR3 is TGTGCCAGCAGTTACAAGACAGGGGCCCACGAGCAGTACTTC.

The V and J genes are TRBV2 and TRBJ1-5; no firm D call. From germline, CDR1 is SNHLY and CDR2 FYNNEI. The CDR3 length is 15 residues. V was trimmed by 0 bases and J by 1 base, leaving 7 bases between them. The CDR3 spells CASSEARGSNQPQHF. CDR3 nucleotide sequence: TGTGCCAGCAGTGAAGCGCGAGGGAGCAATCAGCCCCAGCATTTT.

The chain employs TRBV7-9 and TRBJ2-5, with D hard to call. The germline V and J ends were trimmed by 2 bases and 3 bases, with 10 bases remaining between them. The CDR3 extends over 14 amino acids. From germline, CDR1 is SEHNR and CDR2 FQNEAQ (reference sequence). The CDR3 DNA is TGTGCCAGCAGCTTACCCCCAGAGGAAGAGACCCAGTACTTC. It is translated as CASSLPPEEETQYF.

This chain connects TRBV30 to TRBJ2-6; 9 nucleotides line up with TRBD1. The CDR3 extends over 15 amino acids. J was trimmed by 3 bases and V by 2 bases; bases with no gene match: 2. Germline V gene lookup returns CDR1 GTSNPN and CDR2 SVGIG (reference sequence). CDR3 sequence (DNA): TGTGCCTGGAGTACGGGACAGGGTGGGGCCAACGTCCTGACTTTC. This sequence encodes CAWSTGQGGANVLTF.